The 20 T cell receptor beta chains listed next were all sequenced from one sample in a study of blood T cell repertoires in COVID-19 (dated by TCRdb to between 2020 and 2021). The library was generated by the immunoSEQ multiplex PCR assay. TCRdb holds this immuneACCESS table with in-frame rearrangements only. Some clones are missing; in checked studies, unresolved V genes explain under half, and the rest has no known cause. The sample table holds some 350,000 clones, of which around 91% were seen once. The biggest ten clones account for around 6.3% of the sample. What was sequenced was peripheral blood. These receptors all stem from a man between 18 and 35 years old with active or convalescent COVID-19.

This clone was detected a few times. This sequence joins TRBV13 and TRBJ1-2; weak D call: TRBD1 (5 bases). This CDR3 spans 16 amino acids. Germline CDR1 is PRHDT and CDR2 is FYEKMQ (reference sequence). The V and J ends lost 4 bases and 2 bases respectively, with 17 bases between them. DNA for the CDR3: TGTGCCAGCAGCTATGGGGCTCGCGGACGGAACTATGGCTACACCTTC. This gives the protein CASSYGARGRNYGYTF. Filled out from reference TRBV13 and TRBJ1-2, the complete variable domain reads AAGVIQSPRHLIKEKRETATLKCYPIPRHDTVYWYQQGPGQDPQFLISFYEKMQSDKGSIPDRFSAQQFSDYHSELNMSSLELGDSALYFCASSYGARGRNYGYTFGSGTRLTVV.

J is TRBJ2-5 and V is TRBV3-1 (or the pseudogene TRBV3-2); 9 bases map to TRBD2. The germline gives CDR1 LGHDT, CDR2 YNNKEL (reference sequence). V lost 3 bases, J lost 5 bases, and 10 bases stayed unmatched. The CDR3 consists of 16 residues. CDR3 sequence reads: CASSHASGIGEETQYF. The CDR3 nucleotides read TGTGCCAGCAGCCATGCTAGCGGGATAGGGGAGGAGACCCAGTACTTC.

The chain recombines TRBV11-2 with TRBJ2-1, with 16 bases matching TRBD2. The V gene's germline CDR1 is SGHAT and CDR2 FQNNGV. The CDR3 has 17 residues. With V trimmed by 5 bases and J by 3 bases, 4 bases remained unmatched. Written as DNA, the CDR3 is TGTGCCAGCAGCCGCGGGACTAGCGGGGGGGGCTACAATGAGCAGTTCTTC. As protein: CASSRGTSGGGYNEQFF. Variable domain in full (rest from reference TRBV11-2 and TRBJ2-1): EAGVAQSPRYKIIEKRQSVAFWCNPISGHATLYWYQQILGQGPKLLIQFQNNGVVDDSQLPKDRFSAERLKGVDSTLKIQPAKLEDSAVYLCASSRGTSGGGYNEQFFGPGTRLTVL.

CDR3 coding DNA: TGTGCCAGCATCCCTGACTTTAGCAATCAGCCCCAGCATTTT. This sequence encodes CASIPDFSNQPQHF. The J gene is TRBJ1-5, the V gene TRBV28; D not resolved. V was clipped by 7 bases and J by 0 bases, with 10 bases between them. There are 14 residues in the CDR3. The V gene's germline CDR1 is MDHEN and CDR2 SYDVKM.

The V gene is TRBV19, the J gene TRBJ2-2, with TRBD1 as a possible D gene (6 bases). The CDR3 extends over 16 amino acids. Germline CDR1 LNHDA, CDR2 SQIVND (reference sequence). The ends were cut back, 5 bases at V and 5 bases at J, with 18 bases in the middle. CDR3 coding DNA: TGTGCCAGTAGTCGAGGGGGAGTAAGTGTGACCGGGGAGCTGTTTTTT. Amino acids: CASSRGGVSVTGELFF.

The chain combines TRBV24-1 with TRBJ1-5, with unresolved D. Deletions cut 0 bases from V and 0 bases from J, with 8 bases between. The germline CDR1 and CDR2 sequences are KGHDR and SFDVKD. The CDR3 is made up of 16 amino acids. The CDR3 sequence is CATSDLDTHSNQPQHF. CDR3 bases: TGTGCCACCAGTGATTTGGACACTCATAGCAATCAGCCCCAGCATTTT.

The rearrangement links TRBV5-1 to TRBJ1-1; D is unclear. The CDR3 consists of 14 residues. The ends were cut back, 5 bases at V and 3 bases at J, with 14 bases in the middle. From germline, CDR1 is SGHRS and CDR2 YFSETQ. The CDR3: CASSPGEGYTEAFF. CDR3 bases: TGCGCCAGCAGTCCCGGGGAAGGGTACACTGAAGCTTTCTTT.

The chain recombines TRBV28 with TRBJ2-1; 8 bases map to TRBD2. Germline V gives CDR1 MDHEN, CDR2 SYDVKM. The V and J ends lost 7 bases and 4 bases, in that order; junction bases with no gene match: 15. CDR3 length equals 17 residues. For the CDR3, the DNA is TGTGCCAGCACCTTTAGGTCTCGCCTAGCGGGTTACAATGAGCAGTTCTTC. Its translation is CASTFRSRLAGYNEQFF. The full variable domain, in which reference TRBV28 and TRBJ2-1 provide the parts outside the CDR3, is DVKVTQSSRYLVKRTGEKVFLECVQDMDHENMFWYRQDPGLGLRLIYFSYDVKMKEKGDIPEGYSVSREKKERFSLILESASTNQTSMYLCASTFRSRLAGYNEQFFGPGTRLTVL.

This chain uses TRBV24-1 with TRBJ2-7; D might be TRBD1 (5 bases). Germline V gives CDR1 KGHDR, CDR2 SFDVKD. The CDR3 runs to 14 residues. V was pared by 3 bases and J by 5 bases, with 13 bases between. The CDR3, as DNA: TGTGCCACCAGTGATCCCCAGGGTGACCACGAGCAGTACTTC. It codes for CATSDPQGDHEQYF.

On this clone: Distinct nucleotide sequences in the sample also encode this CDR3. CDR3 protein: CASSSQGRTDTQYF. DNA for the CDR3: TGTGCCAGCAGTTCTCAGGGAAGGACAGATACGCAGTATTTT. V and J are TRBV6-5 and TRBJ2-3, with D tentatively TRBD1 (5 bases). The CDR3 loop spans 14 amino acids. Trimming pared 4 bases from V and 3 bases from J, leaving 11 bases between. CDR1 is MNHEY, CDR2 SVGAGI, per germline.

The chain joins TRBV19 to TRBJ1-5; D might be TRBD1 (5 bases). The CDR3 runs 17 residues. The V gene's germline CDR1 is LNHDA and CDR2 SQIVND (reference sequence). The germline V and J ends were trimmed by 0 bases and 7 bases, with 19 bases remaining between them. CDR3 residues: CASSIDLGRDFRQPQHF. The CDR3 DNA sequence: TGTGCCAGTAGTATAGATCTTGGCAGGGATTTTAGGCAGCCCCAGCATTTT.

This chain joins TRBV28 and TRBJ1-2; D possibly corresponds to TRBD1 (6 bases). Germline-derived CDR1 and CDR2 are MDHEN and SYDVKM. The CDR3 totals 13 residues. V lost 6 bases, J lost 6 bases, and 14 bases lay in between. The chain's CDR3 is CASSSDYRDGYTF. For the CDR3, the DNA is TGTGCCAGCAGCTCAGATTACAGGGATGGCTACACCTTC.

This chain connects TRBV7-9 to TRBJ2-3; D gene unclear. Germline V gives CDR1 SEHNR, CDR2 FQNEAQ (reference sequence). V was pared by 5 bases and J by 0 bases, with 9 bases between. CDR3 length equals 14 residues. The CDR3 sequence: CASSPGASTDTQYF. CDR3 coding DNA: TGTGCCAGCAGCCCGGGTGCTAGCACAGATACGCAGTATTTT.

The chain links TRBV27 to TRBJ1-1; D may be TRBD1 (5 bases). Trimming shortened V by 5 bases and J by 0 bases, and 16 bases separated the two germline ends. The V gene's germline CDR1 is MNHEY and CDR2 SMNVEV (reference sequence). There are 16 residues in the CDR3. This chain's CDR3 is CASSSQGWYMNTEAFF. As DNA, the CDR3 is TGTGCCAGCAGTAGCCAGGGCTGGTACATGAACACTGAAGCTTTCTTT.

The chain combines TRBV6-5 with TRBJ2-7, with D tentatively TRBD1 (6 bases). CDR3 size: 15 residues. Germline CDR1 and CDR2: MNHEY and SVGAGI. Trimming stripped 9 bases from V and 9 bases from J, with 27 bases between. This CDR3 is CASQLDRTSPTRQYF. CDR3 in DNA: TGTGCCAGTCAACTAGACAGGACCTCTCCTACGAGGCAGTACTTC.

This clone was recorded only once. The rearrangement uses TRBV5-5 and TRBJ2-5, with 8 bases matching TRBD2. This CDR3 is 17 amino acids long. Per the germline V gene, CDR1 is SGHKS and CDR2 is YYEKEE (reference sequence). The ends lost 3 bases at V and 5 bases at J; junction bases unmatched: 15. DNA for the CDR3: TGTGCCAGCAGCTCCGGGACTAGACGGCCGATGGCCGAGACCCAGTACTTC. Its protein is CASSSGTRRPMAETQYF.

The V call is TRBV5-1, the J call TRBJ2-2, with D possibly TRBD2 on 5 matching bases. Per germline, CDR1 SGHRS and CDR2 YFSETQ. This CDR3 region has 12 residues. Trimming left V 4 bases short and J 7 bases short, with 8 bases between. The CDR3 protein is CASSGGGGELFF. The CDR3 nucleotides are TGCGCCAGCAGCGGAGGCGGCGGGGAGCTGTTTTTT. The entire variable domain, with the rest obtained from reference TRBV5-1 and TRBJ2-2, is as follows: KAGVTQTPRYLIKTRGQQVTLSCSPISGHRSVSWYQQTPGQGLQFLFEYFSETQRNKGNFPGRFSGRQFSNSRSEMNVSTLELGDSALYLCASSGGGGELFFGEGSRLTVL.

This clone was observed a handful of times. This CDR3 is also generated by other DNA sequences in the sample. The rearrangement links TRBV28 to TRBJ1-5; perhaps TRBD1 as D (5 bases). Looked up from germline, CDR1 is MDHEN and CDR2 is SYDVKM. The CDR3 has 13 residues. Trimming took 2 bases from V and 4 from J, leaving 6 bases between them. The CDR3: CASSLAGNQPQHF. The CDR3, as DNA: TGTGCCAGCAGTTTAGCAGGGAATCAGCCCCAGCATTTT.

This clone was picked up a small number of times. The rearrangement links TRBV10-3 to TRBJ1-5; possible D gene TRBD1, 6 bases. Trimming cost V 10 bases and J 6 bases, with 19 bases left between them. Germline assignment: CDR1 ENHRY and CDR2 SYGVKD. CDR3 length: 14 residues. In nucleotides, the CDR3 is TGTGCCACTTCGACAGACCTAGGGGGTCAGCCCCAGCATTTT. Translating gives CATSTDLGGQPQHF.

This chain links TRBV5-8 with TRBJ1-1; possibly TRBD1 for D (6 bases). There are 13 residues in the CDR3. V lost 3 bases and J lost 5, with 11 bases in between. Germline CDR1 and CDR2: SGHTS and YDEGEE. The CDR3 DNA reads as TGTGCCAGCAGCTCCAGGGGAGGGACTGAAGCTTTCTTT. Its translation: CASSSRGGTEAFF.